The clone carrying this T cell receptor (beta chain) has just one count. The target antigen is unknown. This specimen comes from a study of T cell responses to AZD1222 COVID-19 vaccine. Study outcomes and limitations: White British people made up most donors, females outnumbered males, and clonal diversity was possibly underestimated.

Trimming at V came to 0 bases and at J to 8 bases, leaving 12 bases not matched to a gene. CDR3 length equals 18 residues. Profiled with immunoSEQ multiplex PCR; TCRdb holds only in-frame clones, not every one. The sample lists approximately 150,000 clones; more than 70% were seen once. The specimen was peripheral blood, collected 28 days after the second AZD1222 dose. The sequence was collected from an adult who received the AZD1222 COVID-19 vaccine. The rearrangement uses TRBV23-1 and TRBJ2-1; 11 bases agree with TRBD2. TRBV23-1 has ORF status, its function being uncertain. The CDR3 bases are TGCGCCAGCAGTCAATCGCCCCTAGCGGGGGGACGTAGCTATGAGCAGTTCTTC. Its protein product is CASSQSPLAGGRSYEQFF.